The source of this TCR beta chain is a study of regulatory T cells in long-lasting Graves disease listed by TCRdb under 2021. Regarding the study in general: Patients with newly diagnosed Graves' disease had been on antithyroid drugs for under 3 months. Persistent Graves' disease patients were compared with newly diagnosed Graves' disease patients by peripheral blood TCR sequencing and RNA sequencing. The study was registered as a clinical trial and conducted in China. A total of some 35 samples underwent TCR sequencing: some 13 from persistent and approximately 20 from newly diagnosed Graves' disease patients. Overall results and qualifications from the work: Only the TCR beta chain was sequenced and analyzed. As a limitation, the authors acknowledged that the small sample size may reduce accuracy. Only peripheral blood was studied, because thyroid tissue, the primary lesion, was inaccessible. TRBV28, TRBJ1-2 and TRBJ2-5 were preferentially used in persistent disease, while TRBV20-1 and TRBJ2-1 were favored in newly diagnosed disease. Compared with newly diagnosed patients, persistent Graves' disease patients had lower TCR Shannon entropy and fewer highly expanded clones, which suggests clonal expansion. A larger number of public clonotypes was shared among persistent patients (around 3,000) than among newly diagnosed patients (roughly 930).

The time point label corresponds to: newly diagnosed GD, antithyroid drugs for less than 3 months. For both TCR sequencing and RNA sequencing, RNA was extracted from PBMCs using TRIzol. The diagnosis of Graves' disease was made according to American Thyroid Association guidelines. The patients came from an endocrinology department in Xi'an, China. Each patient gave 9 to 10 milliliters of peripheral blood, collected in an EDTA anticoagulant tube. Ficoll Paque Plus density gradient separation was used to isolate PBMCs, and no further T cell sorting was performed. RNA quality was checked with an Agilent 2100 Bioanalyzer and agarose gel, and concentration with a NanoDrop 2000. Libraries were constructed by multiplex PCR. The instrument was an Illumina HiSeq 4000. To build TCR beta libraries, CDR3 regions were amplified by Arm-PCR using iRepertoire HTBI primers. Before sequencing, the PCR products underwent gel purification. As for how the authors treated the data: Across samples, approximately 68 TRBV and 15 or so TRBJ segments were identified and used for gene usage analysis of CDR3 amino acid clonotypes. COPE and FqMerger were used to merge filtered high-quality paired reads into contigs. BLAST was used to align contigs to IMGT TRBV, TRBD and TRBJ reference genes, with CDR3 defined following IMGT. Any clonotype with a frequency above 0.1% was classified as a highly expanded clone. Repertoire diversity was measured by Shannon entropy, and V-J evenness by the Gini coefficient. Public clonotypes were defined as clonotypes shared by more than one individual. In TCRdb, the public reads were trimmed at Q25 with fastp and aligned with MiXCR, with productive beta chains retained. Entries that share a CDR3 protein sequence are merged under the most common genes and DNA. The V and J calls here are based on TCRdb, not the publication. Here the sample has under 300,000 distinct CDR3 sequences; approximately 20% occur a single time. In total, the top ten clones hold around 20% of the sample.

Inclusive of the bounding cysteine and phenylalanine, the CDR3 is 12 residues long. The only DNA kept is the CDR3, 36 bases in frame from the first base. According to the germline V gene (reference sequence), CDR1 reads GTSNPN and CDR2 reads SVGIG. This clonotype was found many times. There is no known antigen for this receptor. Base qualities are not at hand, and no much larger clone is one base apart. The source material was peripheral blood mononuclear cells (PBMCs), sampled at new diagnosis, from a patient treated with antithyroid drugs. The chain is assembled from TRBV30 and TRBJ2-7; TRBD1 aligns with 8 central bases. The sequence came from a female donor with Graves disease. In nucleotide form, the sequence is TGTGCACTGGACAGGGATTCCTACGAGCAGTACTTC. Translated, it gives CALDRDSYEQYF. Full variable domain (CDR3 extended with the reference TRBV30 and TRBJ2-7 proteins): SQTIHQWPATLVQPVGSPLSLECTVEGTSNPNLYWYRQAAGRGLQLLFYSVGIGQISSEVPQNLSASRPQDRQFILSSKKLLLSDSGFYLCALDRDSYEQYFGPGTRLTVT.